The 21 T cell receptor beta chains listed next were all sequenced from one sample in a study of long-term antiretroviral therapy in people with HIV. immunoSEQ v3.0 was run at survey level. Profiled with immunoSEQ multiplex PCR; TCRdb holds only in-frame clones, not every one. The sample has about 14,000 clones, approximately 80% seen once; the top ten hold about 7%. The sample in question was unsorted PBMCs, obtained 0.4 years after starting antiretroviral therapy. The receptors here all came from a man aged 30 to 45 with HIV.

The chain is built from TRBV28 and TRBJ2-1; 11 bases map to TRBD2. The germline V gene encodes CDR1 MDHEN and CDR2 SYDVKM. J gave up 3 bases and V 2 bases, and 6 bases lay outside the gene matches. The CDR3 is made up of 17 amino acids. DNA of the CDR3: TGTGCCAGCAGTTTAGGGATCGGGACTAGCGGCTACAATGAGCAGTTCTTC. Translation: CASSLGIGTSGYNEQFF.

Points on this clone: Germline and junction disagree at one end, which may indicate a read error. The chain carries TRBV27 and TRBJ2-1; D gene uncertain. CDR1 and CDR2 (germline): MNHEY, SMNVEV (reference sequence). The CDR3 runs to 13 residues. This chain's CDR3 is CASSLSISTNRVF. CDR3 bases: TGTGCCAGCAGTTTATCGATAAGCACAAACCGGGTCTTC.

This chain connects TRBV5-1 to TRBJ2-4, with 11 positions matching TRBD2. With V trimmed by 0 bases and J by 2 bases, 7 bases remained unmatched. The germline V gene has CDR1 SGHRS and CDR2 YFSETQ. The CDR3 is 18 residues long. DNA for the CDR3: TGCGCCAGCAGCTTGGATAGCGGGGGGGCCGGGACCAAAAACATTCAGTACTTC. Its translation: CASSLDSGGAGTKNIQYF.

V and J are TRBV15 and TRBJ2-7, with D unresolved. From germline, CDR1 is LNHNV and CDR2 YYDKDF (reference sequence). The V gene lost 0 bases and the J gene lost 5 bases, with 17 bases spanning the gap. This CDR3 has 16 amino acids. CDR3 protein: CATSRDFAQPPNEQYF. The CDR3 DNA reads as TGTGCCACCAGCAGAGATTTCGCACAACCCCCGAACGAGCAGTACTTC.

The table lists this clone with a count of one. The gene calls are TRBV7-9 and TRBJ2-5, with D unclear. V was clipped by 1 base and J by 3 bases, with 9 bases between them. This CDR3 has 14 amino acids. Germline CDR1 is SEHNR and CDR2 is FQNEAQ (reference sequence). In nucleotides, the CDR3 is TGTGCCAGCAGCTTAGTGGGCAGCGAAGAGACCCAGTACTTC. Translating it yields CASSLVGSEETQYF. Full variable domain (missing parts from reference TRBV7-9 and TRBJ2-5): DTGVSQNPRHKITKRGQNVTFRCDPISEHNRLYWYRQTLGQGPEFLTYFQNEAQLEKSRLLSDRFSAERPKGSFSTLEIQRTEQGDSAMYLCASSLVGSEETQYFGPGTRLLVL.

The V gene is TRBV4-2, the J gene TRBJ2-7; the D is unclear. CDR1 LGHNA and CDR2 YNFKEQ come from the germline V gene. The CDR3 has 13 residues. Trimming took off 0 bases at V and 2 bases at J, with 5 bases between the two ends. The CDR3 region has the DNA TGTGCCAGCAGCCAAGAGACCACCTACGAGCAGTACTTC. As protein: CASSQETTYEQYF.

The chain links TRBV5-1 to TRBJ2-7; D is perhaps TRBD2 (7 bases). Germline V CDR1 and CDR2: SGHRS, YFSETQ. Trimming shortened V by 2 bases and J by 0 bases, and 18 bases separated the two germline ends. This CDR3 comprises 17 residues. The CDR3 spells CASSFGPTGGGSYEQYF. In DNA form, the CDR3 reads TGCGCCAGCAGCTTTGGGCCCACGGGGGGCGGCTCCTACGAGCAGTACTTC. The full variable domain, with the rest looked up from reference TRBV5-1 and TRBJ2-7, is KAGVTQTPRYLIKTRGQQVTLSCSPISGHRSVSWYQQTPGQGLQFLFEYFSETQRNKGNFPGRFSGRQFSNSRSEMNVSTLELGDSALYLCASSFGPTGGGSYEQYFGPGTRLTVT.

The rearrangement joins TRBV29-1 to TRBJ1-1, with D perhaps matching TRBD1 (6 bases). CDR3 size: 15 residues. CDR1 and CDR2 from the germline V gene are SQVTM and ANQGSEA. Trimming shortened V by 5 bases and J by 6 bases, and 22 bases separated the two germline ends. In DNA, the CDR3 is TGCAGCGTTCGTCCTGAGGGGGGCGCGGGGGCTGAAGCTTTCTTT. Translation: CSVRPEGGAGAEAFF.

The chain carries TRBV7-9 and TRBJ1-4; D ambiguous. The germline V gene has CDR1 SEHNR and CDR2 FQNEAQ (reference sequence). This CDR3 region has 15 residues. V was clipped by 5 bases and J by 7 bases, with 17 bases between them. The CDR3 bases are TGTGCCAGCAGCCCACAAACCGGGTGGGGTGAAAAACTGTTTTTT. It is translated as CASSPQTGWGEKLFF.

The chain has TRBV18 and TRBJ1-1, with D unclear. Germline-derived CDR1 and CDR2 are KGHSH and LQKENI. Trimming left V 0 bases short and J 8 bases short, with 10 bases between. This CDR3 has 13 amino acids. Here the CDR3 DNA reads TGTGCCAGCTCACCACCGAACAGCGGGGAAGCTTTCTTT. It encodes CASSPPNSGEAFF.

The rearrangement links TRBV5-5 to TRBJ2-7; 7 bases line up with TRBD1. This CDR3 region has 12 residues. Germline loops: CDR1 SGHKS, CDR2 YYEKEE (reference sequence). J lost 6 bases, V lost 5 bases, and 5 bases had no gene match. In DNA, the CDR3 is TGTGCCAGCAGAGTCTCAGGGGGCGAGCAGTACTTC. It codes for CASRVSGGEQYF.

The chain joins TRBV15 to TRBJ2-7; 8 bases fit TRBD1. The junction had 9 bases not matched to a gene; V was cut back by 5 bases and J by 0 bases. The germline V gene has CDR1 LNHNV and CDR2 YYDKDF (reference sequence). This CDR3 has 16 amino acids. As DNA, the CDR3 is TGTGCCACCAGCGGTTTATCAGGGGGCGTCTCCTACGAGCAGTACTTC. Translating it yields CATSGLSGGVSYEQYF.

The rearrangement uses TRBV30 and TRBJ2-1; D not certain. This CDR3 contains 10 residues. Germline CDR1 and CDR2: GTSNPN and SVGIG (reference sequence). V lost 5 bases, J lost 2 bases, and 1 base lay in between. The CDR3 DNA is TGTGCCTGGGCCTACAATGAGCAGTTCTTC. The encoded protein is CAWAYNEQFF.

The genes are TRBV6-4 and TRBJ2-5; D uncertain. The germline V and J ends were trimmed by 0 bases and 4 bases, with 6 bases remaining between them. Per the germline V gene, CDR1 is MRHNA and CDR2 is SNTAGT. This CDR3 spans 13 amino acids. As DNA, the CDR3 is TGTGCCAGCAGTGACTCAGTGGGAGAGACCCAGTACTTC. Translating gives CASSDSVGETQYF.

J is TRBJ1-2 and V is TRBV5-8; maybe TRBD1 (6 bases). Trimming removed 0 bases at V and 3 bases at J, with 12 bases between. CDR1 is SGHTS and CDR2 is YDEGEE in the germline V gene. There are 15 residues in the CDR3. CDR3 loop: CASSLARGGYYGYTF. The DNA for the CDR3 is TGTGCCAGCAGCTTGGCCAGGGGAGGTTACTATGGCTACACCTTC.

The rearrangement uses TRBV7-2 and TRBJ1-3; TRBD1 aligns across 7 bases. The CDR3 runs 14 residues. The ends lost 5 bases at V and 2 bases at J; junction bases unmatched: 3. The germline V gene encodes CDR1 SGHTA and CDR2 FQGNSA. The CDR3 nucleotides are TGTGCCAGCAGCCCGGGACAGCCTGGAAACACCATATATTTT. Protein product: CASSPGQPGNTIYF.

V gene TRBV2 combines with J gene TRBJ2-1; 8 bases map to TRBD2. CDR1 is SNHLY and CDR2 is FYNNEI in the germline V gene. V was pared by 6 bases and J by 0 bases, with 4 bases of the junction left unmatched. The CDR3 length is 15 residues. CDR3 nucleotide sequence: TGTGCCAGCAGCGGCGGGGGGTACTCCTACAATGAGCAGTTCTTC. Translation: CASSGGGYSYNEQFF. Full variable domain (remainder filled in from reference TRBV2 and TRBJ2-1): EPEVTQTPSHQVTQMGQEVILRCVPISNHLYFYWYRQILGQKVEFLVSFYNNEISEKSEIFDDQFSVERPDGSNFTLKIRSTKLEDSAMYFCASSGGGYSYNEQFFGPGTRLTVL.

CDR3 sequence (DNA): TGTGCCAGCGATGCAGCCCTAGCGGGAGATTACGCTTACGAGCAGTACTTC. This sequence encodes CASDAALAGDYAYEQYF. The chain joins TRBV2 to TRBJ2-7; 10 bases map to TRBD2. The V gene end was trimmed by 8 bases and the J gene end by 4 bases; junction bases not matched to a gene: 17. Germline-derived CDR1 and CDR2 are SNHLY and FYNNEI. This CDR3 is built from 17 residues.

CDR3 nucleotide sequence: TGTGCCAGCAGGGGGACAGGGGGGACCTACGAGCAGTACTTC. Translation gives CASRGTGGTYEQYF. The chain has TRBV11-2 and TRBJ2-7; 11 bases map to TRBD1. V was clipped by 6 bases and J by 2 bases; unmatched bases: 3. CDR3 length: 14 amino acids. CDR1 SGHAT and CDR2 FQNNGV come from the germline V gene.

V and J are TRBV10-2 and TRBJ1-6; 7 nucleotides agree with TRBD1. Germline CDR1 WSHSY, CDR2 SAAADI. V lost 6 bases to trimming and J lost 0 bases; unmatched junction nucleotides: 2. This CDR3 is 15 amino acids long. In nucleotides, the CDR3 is TGCGCCAGCAGGACAGGGAGCTCCTATAATTCACCCCTCCACTTT. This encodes CASRTGSSYNSPLHF.

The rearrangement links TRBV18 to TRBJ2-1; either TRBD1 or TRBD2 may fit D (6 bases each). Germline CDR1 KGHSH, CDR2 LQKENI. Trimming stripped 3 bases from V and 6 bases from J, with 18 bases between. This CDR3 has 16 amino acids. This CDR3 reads CASSPYRDEEGNEQFF. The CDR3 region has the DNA TGTGCCAGCTCACCCTACAGGGACGAGGAGGGCAATGAGCAGTTCTTC.